A selection of T cell receptor beta chains follows, all from one sample in a study of cytomegalovirus exposure and HLA in healthy donors. Repertoires were generated with immunoSEQ multiplex PCR, while TCRdb's copy carries only in-frame clones and drops some. Of 180,000 or so clones detected, over 70% appear once; the ten largest clones hold over 1.1%. Sequenced input: PBMCs. The receptors come from a man in his late teens or twenties in good health and CMV-seronegative. CDR3s include the opening cysteine and the closing phenylalanine or tryptophan. A D gene is named only where the DNA matches it firmly. Size is omitted from some rows. Given values are once, few, many or a class for expanded clones.

D gene	V gene	clone size	J gene	CDR3 DNA	CDR3 protein
NA	TRBV4-1	NA	TRBJ1-4	TGCGCCAGCAGCCAAGATCGGCTCAGGGTTAATGAAAAACTGTTTTTT	CASSQDRLRVNEKLFF
TRBD1	TRBV18	NA	TRBJ1-1	TGTGCCAGCTCACTTTCCGGGACAGGAGACACTGAAGCTTTCTTT	CASSLSGTGDTEAFF
NA	TRBV6-4	NA	TRBJ2-7	TGTGCCAGCAGTGACTCCCAGGGCTCCTACGAGCAGTACTTC	CASSDSQGSYEQYF
TRBD2	TRBV7-3	few	TRBJ2-1	TGTGCCAGCAGCCCCCAAGGTCGGGGCGGTAGCGGGAGGTACAATGAGCAGTTCTTC	CASSPQGRGGSGRYNEQFF
NA	TRBV5-4	NA	TRBJ2-1	TGTGCCAGCAGCTTGATGACTCGTTCCTCCTACAATGAGCAGTTCTTC	CASSLMTRSSYNEQFF
NA	TRBV2	NA	TRBJ2-1	TGTGCCAGCACTAGGTCTAGCTTACCCTACAATGAGCAGTTCTTC	CASTRSSLPYNEQFF
TRBD2	TRBV7-2	NA	TRBJ2-5	TGTGCCAGCAGCAGCGGACTAGCGGGGGGTCAAGAGACCCAGTACTTC	CASSSGLAGGQETQYF
NA	TRBV19	NA	TRBJ1-4	TGTGCCAGTACCGACGAGGGAGCTAATGAAAAACTGTTTTTT	CASTDEGANEKLFF
NA	TRBV14	NA	TRBJ2-2	TGTGCCAGCAGCCAAGTAACAGGGTTGGCCGGGGAGCTGTTTTTT	CASSQVTGLAGELFF
TRBD1	TRBV7-6	NA	TRBJ2-2	TGTGCCAGCAGCTTAACCCCGAGGGGGCTGGCTCTCACCGGGGAGCTGTTTTTT	CASSLTPRGLALTGELFF
NA	TRBV6-5	NA	TRBJ1-2	TGTGCCAGCAGTAAGGACAGTTACTATGGCTACACCTTC	CASSKDSYYGYTF
NA	TRBV2	NA	TRBJ2-1	TGTGCCAGCAGTTCGGCAGGTACCTACAATGAGCAGTTCTTC	CASSSAGTYNEQFF
TRBD1	TRBV2	NA	TRBJ2-7	TGTGCCAGCAGTCGACAGGGTTACTCCTACGAGCAGTACTTC	CASSRQGYSYEQYF
TRBD2	TRBV7-2	NA	TRBJ2-3	TGTGCCAGCAGCCAGGCTAGCGGGAGTTTTGATACGCAGTATTTT	CASSQASGSFDTQYF
TRBD1	TRBV25-1	once	TRBJ1-2	TGTGCCAGCAGCGACCTACAGGGGAAGGGCTACACCTTC	CASSDLQGKGYTF
NA	TRBV2	once	TRBJ1-6	TGTGCCAGCAGTGCCAGGCCTCCCGAGAGCTCCTATAATTCACCCCTCCACTTT	CASSARPPESSYNSPLHF
NA	TRBV11-1	few	TRBJ2-6	TGTGCCAGCAGCTACTCGGGACTTAGAAGCTCTGGGGCCAACGTCCTGACTTTC	CASSYSGLRSSGANVLTF
NA	TRBV7-6	NA	TRBJ2-1	TGTGCCAGCAGCTCCTTAAATGAGCAGTTCTTC	CASSSLNEQFF
NA	TRBV7-9	NA	TRBJ1-2	TGTGCCAGCAGCTTAGAGGGGTTCAATGGCTACACCTTC	CASSLEGFNGYTF
TRBD1	TRBV4-1	NA	TRBJ1-6	TGCGCCAGCAGCCAGGCGGACAGGGACAATTCACCCCTCCACTTT	CASSQADRDNSPLHF
NA	TRBV7-9	NA	TRBJ1-1	TGTGCCAGCAGTTCTACCGGGACACTCATAGCGGCTTTCTTT	CASSSTGTLIAAFF
NA	TRBV11-2	once	TRBJ1-1	TGTGCCAGCAGCTTAGTCTCGAACACTGAAGCTTTCTTT	CASSLVSNTEAFF
TRBD2	TRBV9	NA	TRBJ2-3	TGTGCCAGCAGCGTCGGGACTAGTCACCTTCTAGATACGCAGTATTTT	CASSVGTSHLLDTQYF
NA	TRBV5-6	few	TRBJ1-1	TGTGCCAGCAGCTTGAAACAGACAAACACTGAAGCTTTCTTT	CASSLKQTNTEAFF
NA	TRBV30	once	TRBJ2-5	TGTGCCAGGACGACTGAAGCGCAGAGAGAGACCCAGTACTTC	CARTTEAQRETQYF
NA	TRBV21-1	NA	TRBJ2-1	TGTGCCAGCAGCAAAGGCTTGACATGGTATGAGCAGTTCTTC	CASSKGLTWYEQFF
NA	TRBV19	few	TRBJ2-7	TGTGCCAGTAGTATCGCGGACTCGGGCCTCTCCTACGAGCAGTACTTC	CASSIADSGLSYEQYF
NA	TRBV30	NA	TRBJ1-6	TGTGCCTGGAACCGAGGACCCCTCCACTTT	CAWNRGPLHF
TRBD2	TRBV30	NA	TRBJ2-1	TGTGCCTGCCGACCCCTAGCGGGAGCGTCCTACAATGAGCAGTTCTTC	CACRPLAGASYNEQFF
NA	TRBV7-9	NA	TRBJ1-4	TGTGCCAGCAGCTTAGACAGGGCACCATACAATGAAAAACTGTTTTTT	CASSLDRAPYNEKLFF
TRBD1	TRBV29-1	NA	TRBJ1-1	TGCAGCGCGTGGCAGGGGGCTGGATCTGAAGCTTTCTTT	CSAWQGAGSEAFF
NA	TRBV7-9	NA	TRBJ2-7	TGTGCCAGCAGCTTAGCGGGCTCCTACGAGCAGTACTTC	CASSLAGSYEQYF
NA	TRBV6-1	NA	TRBJ1-6	TGTGCCAGCAGCCGGGTTTCGCATAATTCACCCCTCCACTTT	CASSRVSHNSPLHF
TRBD1	TRBV4-2	NA	TRBJ1-2	TGTGCCAGCAGCCAAGCACAGGGGAACTATGGCTACACCTTC	CASSQAQGNYGYTF
NA	TRBV18	NA	TRBJ1-1	TGTGCCAGCTCACCGACAGGTTTGAACACTGAAGCTTTCTTT	CASSPTGLNTEAFF
TRBD2	TRBV11-2	NA	TRBJ2-3	TGTGCCAGCAGCTTAGATAGCGGGGGGGCAGATACGCAGTATTTT	CASSLDSGGADTQYF
TRBD1	TRBV6-1	NA	TRBJ2-7	TGTGCCAGCAGTGAATCGGGACAGGACTGCGAGCAGTACTTC	CASSESGQDCEQYF
TRBD1	TRBV25-1	few	TRBJ1-4	TGTGCCAGCAGTGCTACCGGGACAGGGGGGGAAAAACTGTTTTTT	CASSATGTGGEKLFF
TRBD2	TRBV9	NA	TRBJ2-1	TGTGCCAGCAGCGTTACTAGCGGGAGGTTAGATGAGCAGTTCTTC	CASSVTSGRLDEQFF
TRBD1	TRBV19	NA	TRBJ2-1	TGTGCCAGTACGAGCCTCTACTTCCGGGACAGGGGGCGGAATGAGCAGTTCTTC	CASTSLYFRDRGRNEQFF
TRBD2	TRBV9	NA	TRBJ2-5	TGTGCCAGCAGCATCGATAGCGGGGGGATGTACCAAGAGACCCAGTACTTC	CASSIDSGGMYQETQYF
NA	TRBV2	NA	TRBJ2-7	TGTGCCAGCAGTGGCTACACAGCCTACGAGCAGTACTTC	CASSGYTAYEQYF
TRBD2	TRBV19	NA	TRBJ2-2	TGTGCCAGTAGTAAAACTAGCGGGAGGGCCGACACCGGGGAGCTGTTTTTT	CASSKTSGRADTGELFF
NA	TRBV11-3	once	TRBJ2-5	TGTGCCAGCAGCCCCCGGCAGGGGCAAGAGACCCAGTACTTC	CASSPRQGQETQYF
TRBD2	TRBV7-2	once	TRBJ2-3	TGTGCCAGCAGCACCCTCGGCGGGAGGAGTGATACGCAGTATTTT	CASSTLGGRSDTQYF
NA	TRBV30	few	TRBJ1-5	TGTGCCTGGGGCTCCGGGGGGGGGCGCAGTCAGCCCCAGCATTTT	CAWGSGGGRSQPQHF
TRBD1	TRBV9	few	TRBJ2-2	TGTGCCAGCAGCCCGAGAGGGCAGGGGGACACCGGGGAGCTGTTTTTT	CASSPRGQGDTGELFF
TRBD2	TRBV9	NA	TRBJ2-3	TGTGCCAGCAGCCCCGGGGGGGCGGGAGATACGCAGTATTTT	CASSPGGAGDTQYF
TRBD1	TRBV18	NA	TRBJ2-7	TGTGCCAGCTCACTCAAGGGACAGGGGGACGAGCAGTACTTC	CASSLKGQGDEQYF